This entry concerns a single T cell receptor (beta chain). Some clones are missing from TCRdb's copy, which holds only in-frame ones; the method was immunoSEQ multiplex PCR. Of 45,000 to 60,000 clones listed, about 92% are singletons. The record originates from a study of T cell changes during pregnancy in multiple sclerosis. V lost 5 bases, J lost 4 bases, and 12 bases lay in between. Germline CDR1 SEHNR, CDR2 FQNEAQ (reference sequence). The CDR3 has 13 residues. This receptor was obtained from a female donor with multiple sclerosis, enrolled in a pregnancy study. This specimen was CD8+ T cells from peripheral blood mononuclear cells, taken before pregnancy. The rearrangement uses TRBV7-9 and TRBJ2-7; D unclear. The DNA of the CDR3 is TGTGCCAGCAGCCCCCGGTCGGAGTACGAGCAGTACTTC. Protein sequence: CASSPRSEYEQYF. The complete variable domain, with remaining parts taken from reference TRBV7-9 and TRBJ2-7, reads DTGVSQNPRHKITKRGQNVTFRCDPISEHNRLYWYRQTLGQGPEFLTYFQNEAQLEKSRLLSDRFSAERPKGSFSTLEIQRTEQGDSAMYLCASSPRSEYEQYFGPGTRLTVT.